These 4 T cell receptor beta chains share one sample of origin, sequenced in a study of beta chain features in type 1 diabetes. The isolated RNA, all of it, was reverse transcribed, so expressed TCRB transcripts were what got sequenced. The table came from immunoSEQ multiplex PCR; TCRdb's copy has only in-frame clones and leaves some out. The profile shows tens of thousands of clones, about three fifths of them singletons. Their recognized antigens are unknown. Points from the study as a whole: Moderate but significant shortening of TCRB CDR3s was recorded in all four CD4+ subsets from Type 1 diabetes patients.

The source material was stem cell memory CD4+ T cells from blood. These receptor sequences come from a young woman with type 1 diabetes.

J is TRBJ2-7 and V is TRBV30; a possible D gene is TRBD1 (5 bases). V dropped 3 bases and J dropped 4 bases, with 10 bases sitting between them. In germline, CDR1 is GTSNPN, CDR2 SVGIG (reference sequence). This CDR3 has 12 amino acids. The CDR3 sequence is CAWRSAGYEQYF. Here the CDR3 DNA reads TGTGCCTGGAGGTCCGCAGGGTACGAGCAGTACTTC.

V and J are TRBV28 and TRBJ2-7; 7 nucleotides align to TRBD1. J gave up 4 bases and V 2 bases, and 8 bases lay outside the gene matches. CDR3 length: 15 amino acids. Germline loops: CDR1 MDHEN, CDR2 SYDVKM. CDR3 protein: CASSLTTGAKYEQYF. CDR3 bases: TGTGCCAGCAGTTTAACCACAGGGGCTAAATACGAGCAGTACTTC.

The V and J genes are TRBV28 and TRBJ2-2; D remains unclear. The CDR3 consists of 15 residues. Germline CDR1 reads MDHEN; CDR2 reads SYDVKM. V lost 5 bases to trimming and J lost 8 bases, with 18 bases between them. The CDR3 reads CASSLSSSALGELFF. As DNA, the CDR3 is TGTGCCAGCAGTCTCTCTTCTAGTGCATTAGGGGAGCTGTTTTTT.

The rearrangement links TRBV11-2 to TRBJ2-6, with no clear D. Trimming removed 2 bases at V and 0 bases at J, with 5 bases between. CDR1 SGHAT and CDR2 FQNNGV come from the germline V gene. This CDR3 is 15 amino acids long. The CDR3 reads CASSLTYSGANVLTF. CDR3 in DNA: TGTGCCAGCAGCTTAACCTACTCTGGGGCCAACGTCCTGACTTTC. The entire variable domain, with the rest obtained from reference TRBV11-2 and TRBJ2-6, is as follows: EAGVAQSPRYKIIEKRQSVAFWCNPISGHATLYWYQQILGQGPKLLIQFQNNGVVDDSQLPKDRFSAERLKGVDSTLKIQPAKLEDSAVYLCASSLTYSGANVLTFGAGSRLTVL.